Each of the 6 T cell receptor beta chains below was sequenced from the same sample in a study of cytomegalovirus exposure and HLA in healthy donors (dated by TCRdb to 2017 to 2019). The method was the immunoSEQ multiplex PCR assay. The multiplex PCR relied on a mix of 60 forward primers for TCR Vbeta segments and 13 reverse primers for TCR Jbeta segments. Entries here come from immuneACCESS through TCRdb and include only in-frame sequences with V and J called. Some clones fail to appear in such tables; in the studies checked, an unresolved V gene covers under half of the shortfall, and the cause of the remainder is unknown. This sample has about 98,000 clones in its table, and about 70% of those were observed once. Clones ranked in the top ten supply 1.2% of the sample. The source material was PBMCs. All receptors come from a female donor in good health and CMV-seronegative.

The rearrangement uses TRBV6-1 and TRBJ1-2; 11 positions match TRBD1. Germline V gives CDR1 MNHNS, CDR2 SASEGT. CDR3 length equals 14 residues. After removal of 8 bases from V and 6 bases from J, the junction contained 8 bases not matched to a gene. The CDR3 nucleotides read TGTGCCAGCGGTTTCACGGGACAGGGGGATGGCTACACCTTC. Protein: CASGFTGQGDGYTF.

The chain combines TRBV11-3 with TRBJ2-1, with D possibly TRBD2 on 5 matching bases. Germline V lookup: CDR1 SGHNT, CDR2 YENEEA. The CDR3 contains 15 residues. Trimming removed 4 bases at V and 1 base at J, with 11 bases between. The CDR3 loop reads CASSYGGQSYNEQFF. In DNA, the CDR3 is TGTGCCAGCAGCTATGGCGGGCAGTCCTACAATGAGCAGTTCTTC.

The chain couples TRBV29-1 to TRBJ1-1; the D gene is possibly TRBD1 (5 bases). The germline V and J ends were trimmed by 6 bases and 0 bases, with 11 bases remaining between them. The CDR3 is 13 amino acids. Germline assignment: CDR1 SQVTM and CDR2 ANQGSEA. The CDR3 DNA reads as TGCAGCGTCTCGGGGGTGTTGAACACTGAAGCTTTCTTT. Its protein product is CSVSGVLNTEAFF.

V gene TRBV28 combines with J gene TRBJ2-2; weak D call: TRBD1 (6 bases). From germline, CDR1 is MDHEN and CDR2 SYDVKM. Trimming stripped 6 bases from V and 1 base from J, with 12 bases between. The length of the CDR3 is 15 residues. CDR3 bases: TGTGCCAGCAGCATGGACAGTAGGAACACCGGGGAGCTGTTTTTT. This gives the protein CASSMDSRNTGELFF. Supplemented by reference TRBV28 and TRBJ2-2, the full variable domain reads DVKVTQSSRYLVKRTGEKVFLECVQDMDHENMFWYRQDPGLGLRLIYFSYDVKMKEKGDIPEGYSVSREKKERFSLILESASTNQTSMYLCASSMDSRNTGELFFGEGSRLTVL.

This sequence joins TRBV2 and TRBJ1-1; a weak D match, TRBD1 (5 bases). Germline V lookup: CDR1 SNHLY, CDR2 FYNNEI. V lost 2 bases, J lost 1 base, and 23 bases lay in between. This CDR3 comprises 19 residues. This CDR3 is CASSERGRVGLGGNTEAFF. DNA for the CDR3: TGTGCCAGCAGTGAAAGGGGCAGGGTCGGACTCGGGGGGAACACTGAAGCTTTCTTT.

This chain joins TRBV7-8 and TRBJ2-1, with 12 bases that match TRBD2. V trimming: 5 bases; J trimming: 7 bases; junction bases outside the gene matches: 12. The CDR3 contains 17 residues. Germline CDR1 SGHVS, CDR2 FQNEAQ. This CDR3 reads CASSPRLAGVGGNEQFF. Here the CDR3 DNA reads TGTGCCAGCAGCCCCCGACTAGCGGGAGTTGGTGGAAATGAGCAGTTCTTC.